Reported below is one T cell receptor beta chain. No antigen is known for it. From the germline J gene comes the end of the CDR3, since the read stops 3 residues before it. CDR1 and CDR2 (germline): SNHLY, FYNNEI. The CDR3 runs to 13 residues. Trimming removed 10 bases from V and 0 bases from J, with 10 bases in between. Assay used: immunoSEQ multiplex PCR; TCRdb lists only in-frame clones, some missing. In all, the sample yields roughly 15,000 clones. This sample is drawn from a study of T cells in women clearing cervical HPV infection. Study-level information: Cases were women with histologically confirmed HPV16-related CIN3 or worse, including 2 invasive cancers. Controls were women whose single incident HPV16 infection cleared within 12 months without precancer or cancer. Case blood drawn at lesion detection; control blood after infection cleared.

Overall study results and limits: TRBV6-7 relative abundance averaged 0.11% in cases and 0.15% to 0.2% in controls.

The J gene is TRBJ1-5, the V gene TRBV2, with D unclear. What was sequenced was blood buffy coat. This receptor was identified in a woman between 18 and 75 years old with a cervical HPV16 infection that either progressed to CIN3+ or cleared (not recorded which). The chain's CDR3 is CATQANSNQPQHF. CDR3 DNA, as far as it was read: TGTGCCACCCAAGCGAATAGCAATCAGCCC.